The clone carrying this T cell receptor beta chain was seen ten or more times. The antigen remains unidentified. The library tagged each cDNA molecule with unique molecular identifiers. Using its own MiXCR run on the RACE reads, TCRdb lists one record per CDR3 protein. The sample records a few hundred thousand distinct CDR3 sequences, about 6% being singletons. This record belongs to a study of human T cells and chemical hapten exposure. The CDR3 covers 16 residues. Trimming pared 2 bases from V and 4 bases from J, leaving 17 bases between. Germline CDR1 reads KGHSH; CDR2 reads LQKENI. Overall study findings and caveats: TCRs above 1 in 1000 frequency stayed constant with DPC sensitization.

Documented time point: patch test 2, 6 weeks after DPC sensitization. Treatment: therapeutic diphenylcyclopropenone sensitization with weekly scalp DPC. Alopecia patients deemed DPC-suitable, aged 18 to 70, excluding pregnancy. This chain links TRBV18 with TRBJ1-1; the D is unclear. The sample was whole blood, taken in connection with sensitization to the hapten diphenylcyclopropenone (DPC). The TCR was taken from a woman aged 18-29 years with alopecia areata. Some clones in this sample may be carry-over from other donors' samples. The CDR3, as DNA: TGTGCCAGCTCACCATCGGGGAAGAAGATAATCACTGAAGCTTTCTTT. It translates to CASSPSGKKIITEAFF.